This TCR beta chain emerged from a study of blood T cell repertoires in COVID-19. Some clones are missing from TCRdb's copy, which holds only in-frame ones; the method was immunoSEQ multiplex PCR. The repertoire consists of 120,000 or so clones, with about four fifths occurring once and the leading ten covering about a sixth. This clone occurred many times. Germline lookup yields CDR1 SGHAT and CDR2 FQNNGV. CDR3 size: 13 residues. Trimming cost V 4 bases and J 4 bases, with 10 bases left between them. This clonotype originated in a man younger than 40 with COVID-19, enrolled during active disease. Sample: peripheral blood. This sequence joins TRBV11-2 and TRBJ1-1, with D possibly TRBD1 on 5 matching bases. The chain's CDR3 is CASSWGGGTEAFF. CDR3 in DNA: TGTGCCAGCAGCTGGGGGGGAGGCACTGAAGCTTTCTTT.